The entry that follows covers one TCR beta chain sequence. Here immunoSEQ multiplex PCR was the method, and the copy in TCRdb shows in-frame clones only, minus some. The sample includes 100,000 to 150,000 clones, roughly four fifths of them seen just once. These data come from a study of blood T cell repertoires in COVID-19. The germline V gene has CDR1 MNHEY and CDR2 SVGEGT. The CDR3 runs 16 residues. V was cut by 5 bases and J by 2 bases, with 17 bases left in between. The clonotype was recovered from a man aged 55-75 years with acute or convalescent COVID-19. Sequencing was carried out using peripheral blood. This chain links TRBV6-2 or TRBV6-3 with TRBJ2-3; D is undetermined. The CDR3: CASSQQQSSPTDTQYF. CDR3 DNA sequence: TGTGCCAGCAGTCAACAACAGAGCTCGCCCACAGATACGCAGTATTTT.